The present T cell receptor (beta chain) was sequenced within a study of blood T cell repertoires in COVID-19. Study summary: Sites in the United States, Italy and Spain provided acute and convalescent COVID-19 samples. Sources were T cells, B-cell-depleted T cells, or PBMCs; the material itself was cDNA or gDNA.

Original methodology: Reference gene primer amplification gave estimated nucleated cell counts. Libraries were prepared by immunoSEQ multiplex PCR; TCRdb keeps only in-frame clonotypes and omits some of them. V, J and clone size are taken as reported in that table, and D and trimming were inferred from the DNA itself. Here the sample spans 180,000 or so clones, around 85% being singletons. The V end lost 7 bases, the J end lost 4 bases, and 13 bases lay between the germline ends. The CDR3 length is 13 residues. Per germline, CDR1 SEHNR and CDR2 FQNEAQ (reference sequence). Source material: peripheral blood. This receptor was obtained from an elderly woman with acute or convalescent COVID-19. The chain carries TRBV7-9 and TRBJ1-1, with D unresolved. CDR3 bases: TGTGCCAGCACCCAGCGCACGAGCACTGAAGCTTTCTTT. Protein product: CASTQRTSTEAFF.